This TCR beta chain stems from a study of blood T cell repertoires in COVID-19. The germline V gene encodes CDR1 SGHAT and CDR2 FQNNGV. This CDR3 has 17 amino acids. V lost 3 bases and J lost 6, with 20 bases in between. The cohort comprised adults aged 18 to 89 years residing in about two dozen US areas. In Cohort 3, a recovered donor had either two negative PCRs, clearance, or symptom resolution. There are a few counts of this clone. Assay used: immunoSEQ multiplex PCR; TCRdb lists only in-frame clones, some missing. The repertoire holds hundreds of thousands of clones, with 88% as singletons. The source material was PBMCs or T cells enriched from blood (not recorded which). V and J are TRBV11-2 and TRBJ1-4; no definite D call. This receptor was identified in a woman under 40 who had recovered from COVID-19. DNA of the CDR3: TGTGCCAGCAGCTTTTCGGGTTTCGGGATGGCGGATGAAAAACTGTTTTTT. Protein product: CASSFSGFGMADEKLFF.